This TCR beta chain came from a study of control samples from healthy donors and cancer patients. The method was immunoSEQ multiplex PCR; TCRdb's version includes in-frame clones alone and lacks a portion of them. Of some 110,000 clones in the sample, approximately 90% are singletons; the top ten hold less than 1.5%. Germline V lookup: CDR1 GTSNPN, CDR2 SVGIG (reference sequence). CDR3 length: 11 residues. The V gene is TRBV30, the J gene TRBJ2-1; no clear D gene. Sequenced input: PBMCs. This TCR was recovered from a woman between 50 and 59 years old with colorectal cancer. CDR3 residues: CGGKAYNEQFF. DNA for the CDR3: TGTGGCGGAAAGGCCTACAATGAGCAGTTCTTC.